These 29 T cell receptor beta chains share one sample of origin, sequenced in a study of blood T cell repertoires in COVID-19. Produced via immunoSEQ multiplex PCR; TCRdb's table is partial and in-frame only. The sample yields under 200,000 clones, over 70% seen once. Input material: PBMCs or T cells enriched from blood (not recorded which). The receptors derive from a man between 45 and 60 years old who had recovered from COVID-19.

V gene TRBV5-1 combines with J gene TRBJ2-3; 14 bases line up with TRBD2. The CDR3 is 16 residues long. Looked up from germline, CDR1 is SGHRS and CDR2 is YFSETQ. The V segment lost 1 base and the J segment 4 bases; nucleotides outside the gene matches: 2. For the CDR3, the DNA is TGCGCCAGCAGCTTGCCGGGACTAGCGGGAGCAGATACGCAGTATTTT. Its protein product is CASSLPGLAGADTQYF.

This chain links TRBV28 with TRBJ2-2; 11 bases line up with TRBD2. CDR3 length: 15 residues. Trimming removed 6 bases from V and 3 bases from J; junction bases left unmatched: 3. Germline V gene sequence: CDR1 MDHEN, CDR2 SYDVKM. The DNA for the CDR3 is TGTGCCAGCAGCCGGGGACTAGCGGACACCGGGGAGCTGTTTTTT. Protein sequence: CASSRGLADTGELFF.

The V and J genes are TRBV2 and TRBJ1-1, with 8 bases matching TRBD1. CDR3 size: 14 residues. The V gene's germline CDR1 is SNHLY and CDR2 FYNNEI. V trimming: 6 bases; J trimming: 2 bases; junction bases outside the gene matches: 5. The CDR3 region has the DNA TGTGCCAGCAGGATAACAGGGGGAAACACTGAAGCTTTCTTT. Encoded protein: CASRITGGNTEAFF.

CDR3 amino acids: CATSRGDRNTGELFF. The CDR3 region has the DNA TGTGCCACCAGCAGAGGAGACAGAAACACCGGGGAGCTGTTTTTT. The chain couples TRBV15 to TRBJ2-2; possibly TRBD1 for D (5 bases). This CDR3 spans 15 amino acids. Trimming left V 1 base short and J 2 bases short, with 8 bases between. The germline gives CDR1 LNHNV, CDR2 YYDKDF (reference sequence).

This clone is medium-sized in the sample. The chain combines TRBV7-3 with TRBJ2-2; no definite D call. This CDR3 is built from 16 residues. Germline-derived CDR1 and CDR2 are SGHTA and FQGTGA. With 9 bases removed from V and 4 bases from J, the gap between germline ends came to 21 bases. Here the CDR3 reads CASEAETLSGTGELFF. The CDR3 DNA reads TGTGCCAGTGAGGCAGAAACCCTTTCGGGCACCGGGGAGCTGTTTTTT.

CDR3 residues: CASSPAAGDNQPQHF. CDR3 DNA sequence: TGTGCCAGCTCCCCGGCGGCAGGGGATAATCAGCCCCAGCATTTT. J is TRBJ1-5 and V is TRBV18, with TRBD1 as a possible D gene (6 bases). Germline V gene data show CDR1 as KGHSH and CDR2 as LQKENI. Trimming cost V 6 bases and J 4 bases, with 16 bases left between them. The CDR3 contains 15 residues.

The chain recombines TRBV7-2 with TRBJ2-1; 11 positions match TRBD2. The germline gives CDR1 SGHTA, CDR2 FQGNSA. V dropped 3 bases and J dropped 0; count of bases not matched to a gene: 10. There are 19 residues in the CDR3. CDR3 amino acids: CASSFLAGGDPSSYNEQFF. In DNA form, the CDR3 reads TGTGCCAGCAGCTTCCTAGCGGGGGGTGACCCTAGCTCCTACAATGAGCAGTTCTTC.

The chain uses TRBV6-6 and TRBJ2-3, with 13 bases that match TRBD2. With V trimmed by 5 bases and J by 4 bases, 9 bases remained unmatched. The CDR3 has 17 residues. Germline V lookup: CDR1 MNHNY, CDR2 SVGAGI (reference sequence). The CDR3 nucleotides read TGTGCCAGCAGTCCCAAATGGACTAGCGGGAGTCCAGATACGCAGTATTTT. It translates to CASSPKWTSGSPDTQYF.

The J gene is TRBJ1-6, the V gene TRBV3-1 (or the pseudogene TRBV3-2); D ambiguous. Germline V CDR1 and CDR2: LGHDT, YNNKEL (reference sequence). The CDR3 has 14 amino acids. The V gene lost 4 bases and the J gene lost 8 bases, with 12 bases spanning the gap. CDR3 protein: CASSLGPDDSPLHF. The CDR3 DNA reads as TGTGCCAGCAGCCTTGGGCCCGATGATTCACCCCTCCACTTT.

The chain combines TRBV29-1 with TRBJ2-5, with 7 bases fitting TRBD2. Germline CDR1 is SQVTM and CDR2 is ANQGSEA. The length of the CDR3 is 13 residues. Trimming at V came to 3 bases and at J to 6 bases, leaving 7 bases not matched to a gene. In DNA, the CDR3 is TGCAGCGTTGAGTTACGCGGGGGACAGACCCAGTACTTC. This codes for CSVELRGGQTQYF.

The chain combines TRBV28 with TRBJ2-7; 7 nucleotides match TRBD1. The CDR3 runs 13 residues. Germline-derived CDR1 and CDR2 are MDHEN and SYDVKM. V was clipped by 8 bases and J by 2 bases; unmatched bases: 6. The CDR3 region is CASLQGLAYEQYF. The CDR3 bases are TGTGCCAGCTTACAGGGGTTGGCCTACGAGCAGTACTTC.

This clone was observed once. The chain links TRBV7-9 to TRBJ1-3; D might be TRBD1 (5 bases). Germline lookup yields CDR1 SEHNR and CDR2 FQNEAQ (reference sequence). The V end was cut by 5 bases, the J end by 2 bases, with 16 bases between. This CDR3 comprises 16 residues. This chain's CDR3 is CASSPTGVGAGNTIYF. CDR3 nucleotides: TGTGCCAGCAGCCCAACGGGGGTTGGGGCTGGAAACACCATATATTTT.

Only one count was recorded for this clone. The CDR3 here is CASSVAGSGANVLTF. CDR3 in DNA: TGTGCCAGCAGCGTGGCAGGGTCTGGGGCCAACGTCCTGACTTTC. V is TRBV9 and J is TRBJ2-6; D might be TRBD1 (5 bases). Germline V CDR1 and CDR2: SGDLS, YYNGEE. V was shortened by 2 bases and J by 1 base, with 7 bases between the two germline ends. The CDR3 is 15 residues long.

The gene calls are TRBV7-2 and TRBJ1-5; D might be TRBD1 (5 bases). V was clipped by 7 bases and J by 2 bases, with 15 bases between them. Per germline, CDR1 SGHTA and CDR2 FQGNSA. CDR3 length equals 15 residues. CDR3 amino acids: CASTPGNYGNQPQHF. CDR3 in DNA: TGTGCCAGCACGCCAGGGAACTATGGCAATCAGCCCCAGCATTTT.

This chain links TRBV14 with TRBJ1-1, with D hard to call. The CDR3 length is 13 residues. Trimming shortened V by 3 bases and J by 1 base, and 6 bases separated the two germline ends. Germline CDR1 reads SGHDN; CDR2 reads FVKESK. CDR3 nucleotides: TGTGCCAGCAGCCATTCCCGGAACACTGAAGCTTTCTTT. It translates to CASSHSRNTEAFF.

Comments on this clone: Other DNA sequences from this sample encode an identical CDR3 as well. The V gene is TRBV6-5, the J gene TRBJ1-6; the D gene is possibly TRBD1 (6 bases). The CDR3 extends over 15 amino acids. With 2 bases removed from V and 7 bases from J, the gap between germline ends came to 12 bases. Germline V gives CDR1 MNHEY, CDR2 SVGAGI. The CDR3 here is CASSYLRGGNSPLHF. Written as DNA, the CDR3 is TGTGCCAGCAGTTACCTACGGGGGGGCAATTCACCCCTCCACTTT.

V gene TRBV7-4 combines with J gene TRBJ2-7; 7 bases match TRBD2. The trim removed 1 base at V and 2 bases at J, leaving 14 bases unmatched. The CDR3 contains 18 residues. Looked up from germline, CDR1 is SGHVT and CDR2 is SQSDAQ. The CDR3 sequence is CASSLGGIAGNLPYEQYF. The CDR3, as DNA: TGTGCCAGCAGCTTAGGGGGGATAGCGGGTAATCTTCCCTACGAGCAGTACTTC.

The gene calls are TRBV28 and TRBJ1-4, with 9 bases that match TRBD1. Germline V gene lookup returns CDR1 MDHEN and CDR2 SYDVKM. The length of the CDR3 is 12 residues. Trimming at V came to 3 bases and at J to 13 bases, leaving 3 bases not matched to a gene. CDR3 DNA sequence: TGTGCCAGCAGTTTCCCGACAGGGGGACTGTTTTTT. Its translation is CASSFPTGGLFF.

The chain employs TRBV24-1 and TRBJ2-2; a weak D match, TRBD2 (7 bases). V gave up 7 bases and J gave up 5 bases, with 25 bases separating them. The CDR3 totals 18 residues. CDR1 KGHDR and CDR2 SFDVKD come from the germline V gene. As DNA, the CDR3 is TGTGCCACCAGGGGCGGCGGGGGCCCTAACCCCGAAACCGGGGAGCTGTTTTTT. The encoded protein is CATRGGGGPNPETGELFF.

The chain employs TRBV30 and TRBJ1-4, with 7 bases fitting TRBD1. CDR3 length equals 16 residues. V lost 1 base, J lost 1 base, and 6 bases stayed unmatched. Germline V gene lookup returns CDR1 GTSNPN and CDR2 SVGIG (reference sequence). The CDR3 sequence: CAWSDRGGRTNEKLFF. CDR3 DNA: TGTGCCTGGAGTGACAGGGGAGGTCGAACTAATGAAAAACTGTTTTTT.

The V and J genes are TRBV19 and TRBJ2-1; 8 bases line up with TRBD1. Unmatched junction bases numbered 5, after V lost 5 bases and J lost 2 bases. Per germline, CDR1 LNHDA and CDR2 SQIVND (reference sequence). CDR3 length: 15 residues. DNA for the CDR3: TGTGCCAGTAGTGCACAGGGGGAAGCCTACAATGAGCAGTTCTTC. Translation: CASSAQGEAYNEQFF.

The rearrangement joins TRBV18 to TRBJ2-2; maybe TRBD1 (6 bases). Trimming shortened V by 4 bases and J by 0 bases, and 9 bases separated the two germline ends. The CDR3 runs 15 residues. CDR1 is KGHSH, CDR2 LQKENI, per germline. CDR3 region: CASSRDNPNTGELFF. CDR3 nucleotide sequence: TGTGCCAGCTCACGGGACAACCCGAACACCGGGGAGCTGTTTTTT.

V and J are TRBV15 and TRBJ1-5; 9 nucleotides match TRBD1. CDR3 size: 14 residues. Germline CDR1 is LNHNV and CDR2 is YYDKDF (reference sequence). V gave up 5 bases and J gave up 6 bases; unmatched junction bases: 5. The CDR3 DNA sequence: TGTGCCACCAGCCCACAGGGGGCGGTTCAGCCCCAGCATTTT. This codes for CATSPQGAVQPQHF.

The V call is TRBV6-5, the J call TRBJ2-5, with 11 bases lining up with TRBD2. The trim removed 7 bases at V and 5 bases at J, leaving 9 bases unmatched. The germline gives CDR1 MNHEY, CDR2 SVGAGI. There are 15 residues in the CDR3. The CDR3 region is CASTQTSGSAETQYF. DNA for the CDR3: TGTGCCAGCACTCAAACTAGCGGGAGCGCTGAGACCCAGTACTTC.

The gene calls are TRBV28 and TRBJ2-2; 10 bases match TRBD1. Per germline, CDR1 MDHEN and CDR2 SYDVKM. Germline trimming cut 7 bases from V and 1 base from J; bases unmatched to any gene: 6. CDR3 length: 16 amino acids. CDR3 sequence reads: CASTGQGFGNTGELFF. As DNA, the CDR3 is TGTGCCAGCACGGGACAGGGGTTCGGGAACACCGGGGAGCTGTTTTTT.

The chain couples TRBV6-4 to TRBJ1-1, with D uncertain. V lost 6 bases, J lost 0 bases, and 8 bases lay in between. Germline CDR1 MRHNA, CDR2 SNTAGT. CDR3 length: 13 amino acids. CDR3 amino acids: CASSLSLNTEAFF. In nucleotides, the CDR3 is TGTGCCAGCAGCCTCTCCCTGAACACTGAAGCTTTCTTT.

The gene calls are TRBV7-9 and TRBJ2-5; D remains unclear. V lost 6 bases and J lost 2, with 16 bases in between. The CDR3 consists of 15 residues. Germline V gene lookup returns CDR1 SEHNR and CDR2 FQNEAQ (reference sequence). The CDR3 bases are TGTGCCAGCAGTTCGAGGTCGGCATCACAAGAGACCCAGTACTTC. It yields the protein CASSSRSASQETQYF.

The J gene is TRBJ1-4, the V gene TRBV7-2, with no clear D. Germline values: CDR1 SGHTA, CDR2 FQGNSA. This CDR3 is 14 amino acids long. Trimming removed 5 bases from V and 2 bases from J, with 9 bases in between. CDR3 bases: TGTGCCAGCAGCCGTACCGGGACTAATGAAAAACTGTTTTTT. This encodes CASSRTGTNEKLFF.

The chain uses TRBV11-2 and TRBJ2-2, with TRBD1 matching over 12 bases. This CDR3 has 16 amino acids. Germline-derived CDR1 and CDR2 are SGHAT and FQNNGV. J gave up 5 bases and V 3 bases, and 4 bases lay outside the gene matches. CDR3 bases: TGTGCCAGCAGCTTTCCGGGACAGGGGGCAACCGGGGAGCTGTTTTTT. Protein sequence: CASSFPGQGATGELFF.